The subject of this entry is one TCR beta chain. Specified time point: blood at routine non-recurrence follow-up after resection. These data come from a study of spatial heterogeneity in lung cancer. Germline assignment: CDR1 MDHEN and CDR2 SYDVKM. V was clipped by 6 bases and J by 2 bases, with 11 bases between them. This CDR3 has 14 amino acids. Each TCR cDNA molecule carried a unique molecular identifier. TCRdb itself ran the 5' RACE reads through MiXCR, one entry per CDR3 protein. Among under 150,000 distinct CDR3 sequences listed, roughly a tenth were seen once. The sequence came from a female donor with early-stage non-small cell lung cancer. Specimen: PBMCs, collected at follow-up. The J gene is TRBJ1-3, the V gene TRBV28; D is undetermined. The CDR3 nucleotides are TGTGCCAGCAGCCCCCCCGGTCCTGGAAACACCATATATTTT. The encoded protein is CASSPPGPGNTIYF.